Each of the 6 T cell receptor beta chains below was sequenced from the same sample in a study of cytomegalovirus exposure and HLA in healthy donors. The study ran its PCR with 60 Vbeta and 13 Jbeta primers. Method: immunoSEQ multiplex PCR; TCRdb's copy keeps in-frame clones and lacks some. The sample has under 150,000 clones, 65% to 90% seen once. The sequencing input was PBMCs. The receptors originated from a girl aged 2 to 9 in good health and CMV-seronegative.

CDR3 amino acids: CASSPPTGADTQYF. As DNA, the CDR3 is TGTGCCAGCTCACCACCTACAGGGGCGGATACGCAGTATTTT. The V and J genes are TRBV18 and TRBJ2-3; 7 nucleotides line up with TRBD1. With V trimmed by 0 bases and J by 6 bases, 3 bases remained unmatched. Germline-derived CDR1 and CDR2 are KGHSH and LQKENI. CDR3 length: 14 amino acids.

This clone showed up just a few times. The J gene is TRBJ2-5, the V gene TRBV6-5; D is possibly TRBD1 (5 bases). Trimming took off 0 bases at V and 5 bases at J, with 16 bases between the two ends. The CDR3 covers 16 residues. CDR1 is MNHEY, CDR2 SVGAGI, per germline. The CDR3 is CASSYSKAGLSETQYF. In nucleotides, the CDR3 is TGTGCCAGCAGTTACTCGAAAGCAGGGTTAAGCGAGACCCAGTACTTC.

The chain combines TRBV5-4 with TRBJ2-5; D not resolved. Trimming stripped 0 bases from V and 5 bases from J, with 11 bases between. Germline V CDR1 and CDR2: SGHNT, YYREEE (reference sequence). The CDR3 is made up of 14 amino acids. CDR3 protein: CASSLGTDLETQYF. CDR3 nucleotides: TGTGCCAGCAGCTTGGGTACTGATTTGGAGACCCAGTACTTC.

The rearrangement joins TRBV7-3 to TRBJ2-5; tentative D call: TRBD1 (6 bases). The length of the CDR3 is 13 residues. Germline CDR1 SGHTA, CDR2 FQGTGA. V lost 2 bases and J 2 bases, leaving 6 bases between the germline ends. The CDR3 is CASSLQGQETQYF. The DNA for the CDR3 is TGTGCCAGCAGCTTACAGGGGCAAGAGACCCAGTACTTC.

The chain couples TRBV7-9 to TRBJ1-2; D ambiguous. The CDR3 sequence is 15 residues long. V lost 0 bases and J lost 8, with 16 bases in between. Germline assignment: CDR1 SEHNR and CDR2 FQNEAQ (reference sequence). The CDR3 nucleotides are TGTGCCAGCAGCTTAGCGCTAGCACTTGTCGGGGGCTACACCTTC. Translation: CASSLALALVGGYTF.

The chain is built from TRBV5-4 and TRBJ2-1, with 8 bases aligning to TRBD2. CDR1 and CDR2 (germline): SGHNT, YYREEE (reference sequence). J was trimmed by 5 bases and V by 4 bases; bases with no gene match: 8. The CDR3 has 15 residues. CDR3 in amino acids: CASSVGRGADNEQFF. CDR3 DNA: TGTGCCAGCAGCGTGGGGCGGGGGGCGGACAATGAGCAGTTCTTC.